This T cell receptor beta chain originates from a study of T-cell reconstitution after alpha-beta-depleted transplantation in children. It was with unique molecular identifiers that the TCRbeta library was prepared. TCRdb re-called the PCR reads with MiXCR, one entry per CDR3 protein. Here the sample spans approximately 210,000 distinct CDR3 sequences, less than 15% being singletons. The CDR3 has 15 residues. V lost 3 bases to trimming and J lost 5 bases; unmatched junction nucleotides: 8. The table lists this clonotype with many counts. The sequence came from a human donor who donated a stem cell graft to a child with acute lymphoblastic leukemia. The V call is TRBV12-3 or TRBV12-4, the J call TRBJ1-1; 8 bases match TRBD1. Sequencing was performed on PBMCs from the stem cell graft donor, taken from the stem cell graft. CDR3 nucleotide sequence: TGTGCCAGCAGTTTGGGAGCAGGGGGCAGGACTGAAGCTTTCTTT. Amino acids: CASSLGAGGRTEAFF.